A single sample gave rise to the 14 T cell receptor beta chains below, sequenced in a study of cytomegalovirus exposure and HLA in healthy donors. In the PCR, 60 Vbeta and 13 Jbeta primers were used. The table came from immunoSEQ multiplex PCR; TCRdb's copy has only in-frame clones and leaves some out. The sample carries about 170,000 clones, approximately 80% recorded once. The sequenced material came from PBMCs. These receptors were collected from a man aged 18 to 30 in good health and CMV-seronegative.

This clone was detected once. V is TRBV19 and J is TRBJ2-1; 8 bases agree with TRBD2. Germline trimming cut 7 bases from V and 10 bases from J; bases unmatched to any gene: 12. CDR1 and CDR2 from the germline V gene are LNHDA and SQIVND (reference sequence). The CDR3 runs to 14 residues. The CDR3 reads CASTFLAGGGEQFF. For the CDR3, the DNA is TGTGCCAGTACTTTTTTGGCGGGAGGAGGGGAGCAGTTCTTC.

The rearrangement uses TRBV7-9 and TRBJ2-7, with D perhaps TRBD1 (5 bases). CDR1 and CDR2 from the germline V gene are SEHNR and FQNEAQ (reference sequence). The CDR3 is made up of 13 amino acids. V was trimmed by 5 bases and J by 1 base, leaving 9 bases between them. The DNA for the CDR3 is TGTGCCAGCAGCGGCAGGGTTTCCTACGAGCAGTACTTC. Amino acid sequence: CASSGRVSYEQYF.

V gene TRBV5-1 combines with J gene TRBJ1-2; unclear D gene. The CDR3 length is 13 residues. Germline V lookup: CDR1 SGHRS, CDR2 YFSETQ. V dropped 4 bases and J dropped 7 bases, with 14 bases sitting between them. The CDR3 loop is CASSRTSRSGYTF. Written as DNA, the CDR3 is TGCGCCAGCAGCCGCACTTCAAGATCTGGCTACACCTTC.

V and J are TRBV7-2 and TRBJ2-7, with 8 bases identical to TRBD2. From germline, CDR1 is SGHTA and CDR2 FQGNSA. The J segment lost 7 bases and the V segment lost 3 bases, leaving 11 bases of the junction unmatched. The CDR3 has 15 amino acids. The chain's CDR3 is CASSFSGTSRGEQYF. CDR3 DNA sequence: TGTGCCAGCAGCTTCTCTGGGACTAGTCGGGGTGAGCAGTACTTC.

V and J are TRBV4-1 and TRBJ1-1; D gene uncertain. The CDR3 loop spans 15 amino acids. Trimming took off 3 bases at V and 0 bases at J, with 11 bases between the two ends. In germline, CDR1 is MGHRA, CDR2 YSYEKL. CDR3 in DNA: TGCGCCAGCAGCCAGGGCTTCGGATTGAACACTGAAGCTTTCTTT. Amino acids: CASSQGFGLNTEAFF.

In DNA, the CDR3 is TGCGCCAGCAGCCCTTGGGCTAGCGGGGGGGAGACCCAGTACTTC. Its translation: CASSPWASGGETQYF. The genes are TRBV5-1 and TRBJ2-5; TRBD2 agrees at 11 bases. V was clipped by 4 bases and J by 5 bases; unmatched bases: 7. CDR3 size: 15 residues. Germline V gene lookup returns CDR1 SGHRS and CDR2 YFSETQ. The full variable domain, in which reference TRBV5-1 and TRBJ2-5 provide the parts outside the CDR3, is KAGVTQTPRYLIKTRGQQVTLSCSPISGHRSVSWYQQTPGQGLQFLFEYFSETQRNKGNFPGRFSGRQFSNSRSEMNVSTLELGDSALYLCASSPWASGGETQYFGPGTRLLVL.

The V gene is TRBV27, the J gene TRBJ2-7, with TRBD2 identical over 10 bases. The CDR3 runs to 15 residues. Looked up from germline, CDR1 is MNHEY and CDR2 is SMNVEV (reference sequence). V was clipped by 2 bases and J by 6 bases; unmatched bases: 7. CDR3 loop: CASSLLAGVSGEQYF. In DNA, the CDR3 is TGTGCCAGCAGTTTACTAGCGGGAGTGTCGGGCGAGCAGTACTTC.

The V gene is TRBV6-6, the J gene TRBJ2-2; 10 nucleotides match TRBD1. This CDR3 spans 16 amino acids. V gave up 5 bases and J gave up 5 bases; unmatched junction bases: 8. CDR1 MNHNY and CDR2 SVGAGI come from the germline V gene (reference sequence). CDR3 region: CASSASTGGATGELFF. CDR3 bases: TGTGCCAGCAGTGCCTCGACAGGGGGCGCGACCGGGGAGCTGTTTTTT.

The V and J genes are TRBV5-3 and TRBJ2-2; 9 positions match TRBD2. TRBV5-3 is noted as an ORF with a role that remains uncertain. After removal of 5 bases from V and 1 base from J, the junction contained 9 bases not matched to a gene. The CDR3 spans 17 residues. The CDR3 protein is CARRGRGRGGNTGELFF. The CDR3 DNA sequence: TGTGCCAGAAGAGGGAGGGGGCGGGGGGGGAACACCGGGGAGCTGTTTTTT.

This clone showed up just once. The chain recombines TRBV27 with TRBJ2-7; 8 bases agree with TRBD2. Germline loops: CDR1 MNHEY, CDR2 SMNVEV (reference sequence). V lost 4 bases, J lost 7 bases, and 9 bases stayed unmatched. CDR3 size: 14 residues. The CDR3 loop reads CASSSGTSFLEQYF. CDR3 in DNA: TGTGCCAGCAGTTCCGGGACTAGTTTTTTAGAGCAGTACTTC.

The J gene is TRBJ1-2, the V gene TRBV6-5, with TRBD1 matching 7 bases. From germline, CDR1 is MNHEY and CDR2 SVGAGI. The CDR3 contains 15 residues. The V and J ends lost 0 bases and 4 bases, in that order; junction bases with no gene match: 5. This chain's CDR3 is CASSYSTGTGYGYTF. The CDR3 region has the DNA TGTGCCAGCAGTTACTCGACAGGGACGGGCTATGGCTACACCTTC.

CDR3 in DNA: TGTGCCAGCAGCCTGATCCGGGACATATCCGAGCAGTACTTC. It encodes CASSLIRDISEQYF. The chain carries TRBV27 and TRBJ2-7; D is perhaps TRBD1 (6 bases). The V and J ends lost 6 bases and 6 bases respectively, with 18 bases between them. The CDR3 runs 14 residues. The germline CDR1 and CDR2 sequences are MNHEY and SMNVEV (reference sequence).

V gene TRBV2 combines with J gene TRBJ1-5; 7 bases are shared with TRBD1. Trimming at V came to 6 bases and at J to 5 bases, leaving 7 bases not matched to a gene. This CDR3 contains 14 residues. CDR1 SNHLY and CDR2 FYNNEI come from the germline V gene. The CDR3 region is CASRNTGVHQPQHF. CDR3 bases: TGTGCCAGCAGGAATACAGGGGTACATCAGCCCCAGCATTTT.

The chain is built from TRBV6-1 and TRBJ1-5, with D possibly being TRBD1 (6 bases). Germline CDR1 MNHNS, CDR2 SASEGT. V was trimmed by 5 bases and J by 1 base, leaving 9 bases between them. The CDR3 consists of 14 residues. The CDR3 here is CASSSGHSNQPQHF. CDR3 DNA sequence: TGTGCCAGCAGTTCGGGACACAGCAATCAGCCCCAGCATTTT.